This T cell receptor (beta chain) emerged from a study of control samples from healthy donors and cancer patients. The protocol was immunoSEQ multiplex PCR, while the TCRdb copy is restricted to in-frame clones and leaves out a portion. The sample includes approximately 58,000 clones, around 87% of them seen just once. In this sample, this clone turned up once. The V and J ends lost 4 bases and 4 bases, in that order; junction bases with no gene match: 5. Germline CDR1 and CDR2: SGHAT and FQNNGV. The CDR3 consists of 14 residues. The material sequenced was PBMCs. The TCR comes from a man aged 55 to 70 with head and neck cancer. The chain has TRBV11-2 and TRBJ2-7, with 9 positions matching TRBD1. DNA for the CDR3: TGTGCCAGCAGCTCAACGACAGGGGGGTACGAGCAGTACTTC. This encodes CASSSTTGGYEQYF.